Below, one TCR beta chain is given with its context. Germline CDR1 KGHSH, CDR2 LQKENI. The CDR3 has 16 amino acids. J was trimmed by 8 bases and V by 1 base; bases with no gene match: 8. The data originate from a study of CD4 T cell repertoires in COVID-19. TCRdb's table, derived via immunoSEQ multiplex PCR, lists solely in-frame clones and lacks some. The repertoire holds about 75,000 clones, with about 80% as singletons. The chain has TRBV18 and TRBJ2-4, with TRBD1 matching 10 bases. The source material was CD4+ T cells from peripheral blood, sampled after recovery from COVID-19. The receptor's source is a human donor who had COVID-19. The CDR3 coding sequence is TGTGCCAGCTCACCACGAGACAGGGGGCTTACGGACATTCAGTACTTC. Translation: CASSPRDRGLTDIQYF.